A single sample is the source of the 8 T cell receptor beta chains below, sequenced in a study of T cell clonality in common variable immunodeficiency. Produced via immunoSEQ multiplex PCR; TCRdb's table is partial and in-frame only. The table lists about 64,000 clones, no singletons, with 1.7% in the top ten. Sequences were obtained from peripheral blood mononuclear cells. The receptors here all came from a person aged 18 to 75 in good health.

This clone occurred many times. The read ends 3 residues before the CDR3 terminus; that terminus is restored from the germline J gene. This chain joins TRBV19 and TRBJ2-2; 7 bases line up with TRBD1. Losses at the gene ends were 6 bases for V and 8 bases for J; bases not matched to a gene: 12. CDR3 length: 15 amino acids. Germline V CDR1 and CDR2: LNHDA, SQIVND (reference sequence). CDR3 bases read: TGTGCCAGTAGGGAGACAGGGTTCGGAACTGGGGAG. Translating gives CASRETGFGTGE. The entire CDR3 reads CASRETGFGTGELFF. Supplemented by reference TRBV19 and TRBJ2-2, the full variable domain reads DGGITQSPKYLFRKEGQNVTLSCEQNLNHDAMYWYRQDPGQGLRLIYYSQIVNDFQKGDIAEGYSVSREKKESFPLTVTSAQKNPTAFYLCASRETGFGTGELFFGEGSRLTVL.

Ten or more counts support this clone. CDR3 bases read: TGCAGCGTTGAAGGGGTGAAGGGGGCCGGGGAA. Its translation: CSVEGVKGAGE. From start to end, the CDR3 is CSVEGVKGAGEAFF. This chain links TRBV29-1 with TRBJ1-1; 7 nucleotides agree with TRBD1. The missing CDR3 end, 3 residues past where the read stops, is filled in from the germline J gene. This CDR3 comprises 14 residues. Germline loops: CDR1 SQVTM, CDR2 ANQGSEA. Drawing the rest from reference TRBV29-1 and TRBJ1-1, the complete variable domain is SAVISQKPSRDICQRGTSLTIQCQVDSQVTMMFWYRQQPGQSLTLIATANQGSEATYESGFVIDKFPISRPNLTFSTLTVSNMSPEDSSIYLCSVEGVKGAGEAFFGQGTRLTVV.

This clone was found many times. Read coverage stops 3 residues before the CDR3 terminus; the germline J gene supplies the remainder. V gene TRBV7-6 combines with J gene TRBJ2-7; tentative D call: TRBD2 (6 bases). Germline-derived CDR1 and CDR2 are SGHVS and FNYEAQ. This CDR3 spans 15 amino acids. V lost 1 base and J lost 4, with 14 bases in between. CDR3 DNA, as far as it was read: TGTGCCAGCAGCTTAGGGGGTCTAGCGAAGTACGAG. Residues: CASSLGGLAKYE. The full CDR3 protein reads CASSLGGLAKYEQYF.

The sample holds many counts of this clone. Read data end 3 residues before the CDR3 end; the end is taken from the germline J gene. The rearrangement joins TRBV19 to TRBJ2-1; 11 bases fit TRBD2. Germline values: CDR1 LNHDA, CDR2 SQIVND (reference sequence). This CDR3 spans 19 amino acids. The J segment lost 0 bases and the V segment lost 2 bases, leaving 9 bases of the junction unmatched. The CDR3 loop is CASSILRLAGGPSYNEQFF. CDR3 DNA (partial): TGTGCCAGTAGTATATTGCGTCTAGCGGGGGGTCCCTCCTACAATGAG.

Many counts were recorded for this clone. Read data end 3 residues before the CDR3 end; the end is taken from the germline J gene. J is TRBJ1-1 and V is TRBV2; tentatively, D is TRBD1 (5 bases). The length of the CDR3 is 12 residues. V was shortened by 2 bases and J by 6 bases, with 7 bases between the two germline ends. Germline V CDR1 and CDR2: SNHLY, FYNNEI. The CDR3 loop is CASSEQGAEAFF. The DNA read from the CDR3 is TGTGCCAGCAGTGAACAGGGAGCTGAA.

This clone occurred many times. The read halts 3 residues ahead of the CDR3 end, with the missing end drawn from the germline J gene. J is TRBJ2-7 and V is TRBV7-9; the match to TRBD1 covers 7 bases. Germline V gene sequence: CDR1 SEHNR, CDR2 FQNEAQ (reference sequence). V lost 5 bases to trimming and J lost 3 bases; unmatched junction nucleotides: 4. This CDR3 has 13 amino acids. This CDR3 reads CASSDRDNYEQYF. The sequenced part of the CDR3 DNA is TGTGCCAGCAGCGACAGGGACAACTACGAG.

This clone was recorded many times. The DNA ends 3 residues before the CDR3 does, and the rest of the CDR3 is filled in from the germline J gene. V gene TRBV10-2 combines with J gene TRBJ2-5, with D possibly matching TRBD2 (5 bases). This CDR3 is 13 amino acids long. V was shortened by 8 bases and J by 1 base, with 11 bases between the two germline ends. Germline values: CDR1 WSHSY, CDR2 SAAADI. The sequenced part of the CDR3 DNA is TGCGCCAGCGGGAGACTACTCCAAGAGACC. Residues: CASGRLLQET. The entire CDR3 is CASGRLLQETQYF.

This clone was counted many times. The sequenced fragment ends 3 residues before the CDR3 boundary, so the rest is inferred from the germline J gene. The chain combines TRBV19 with TRBJ2-1, with 8 bases aligning to TRBD2. The length of the CDR3 is 15 residues. V was clipped by 5 bases and J by 4 bases; unmatched bases: 7. The germline CDR1 and CDR2 sequences are LNHDA and SQIVND (reference sequence). Here the CDR3 reads CASSVGKREYNEQFF. CDR3 DNA, as far as it was read: TGTGCCAGTAGTGTAGGCAAGCGGGAGTACAATGAG.